The 12 T cell receptor beta chains below were found in one sample sequenced in a study of T cells in Graves' hyperthyroidism and ophthalmopathy (dated by TCRdb to 2018 to 2020). The library was obtained by multiplex PCR. The instrument given in TCRdb is Illumina HiSeq 2000. TCR beta CDR3 regions were amplified from RNA transcripts. A first-round RT-PCR of the TCR CDR3 used the HTBI primer set with the Qiagen OneStep RT-PCR kit. The public reads were run again by TCRdb, first through fastp at Q25 and then through MiXCR, and only productive beta chains were kept. For every CDR3 protein sequence, its rows merge into one entry that carries the most common genes and DNA. The sample table records about 640,000 distinct CDR3 sequences; about 14% of these occur just once. The top ten clones comprise approximately 12% of the sample. Material: blood. The receptor source for this set is a woman in her 50s with Graves' ophthalmopathy.

The rearrangement uses TRBV5-1 and TRBJ2-1; 14 positions match TRBD2. V was pared by 7 bases and J by 4 bases, with 7 bases of the junction left unmatched. This CDR3 contains 16 residues. Per germline, CDR1 SGHRS and CDR2 YFSETQ. The CDR3 coding sequence is TGCGCCAGCTCGACAGGACTAGCGGGAGGTTACAATGAGCAGTTCTTC. This codes for CASSTGLAGGYNEQFF.

This clonotype was found many times. The rearrangement links TRBV20-1 to TRBJ1-6, with a tentative D call TRBD1 (5 bases). The V end lost 0 bases, the J end lost 4 bases, and 13 bases lay between the germline ends. The germline gives CDR1 DFQATT, CDR2 SNEGSKA (reference sequence). CDR3 length equals 16 residues. Written as DNA, the CDR3 is TGCAGTGCTAGAGATCAGGGACCCGTTTATAATTCACCCCTCCACTTT. Translated, it gives CSARDQGPVYNSPLHF.

This clonotype was counted between two and nine times. The CDR3 nucleotides are TGTGCCAGCAGCTTATTTCCCGGACAGACCTACAATGAGCAGTTCTTC. Translation gives CASSLFPGQTYNEQFF. J is TRBJ2-1 and V is TRBV7-8; possibly TRBD1 for D (6 bases). CDR1 and CDR2 from the germline V gene are SGHVS and FQNEAQ. V lost 2 bases to trimming and J lost 2 bases, with 13 bases between them. This CDR3 spans 16 amino acids.

This clonotype was counted ten times or more. This sequence joins TRBV6-6 and TRBJ1-2; 9 bases line up with TRBD1. V lost 0 bases and J lost 8; bases outside the gene matches: 4. CDR3 length: 14 amino acids. Germline values: CDR1 MNHNY, CDR2 SVGAGI (reference sequence). The CDR3 sequence is CASSYSGQGLGYTF. Written as DNA, the CDR3 is TGTGCCAGCAGTTACTCGGGACAGGGTTTAGGCTACACCTTC.

This clonotype was found many times. The chain uses TRBV15 and TRBJ2-1; 10 nucleotides align to TRBD2. The CDR3 has 17 residues. The J segment lost 8 bases and the V segment lost 2 bases, leaving 12 bases of the junction unmatched. Germline CDR1 and CDR2: LNHNV and YYDKDF (reference sequence). The CDR3 sequence: CATSRSPASGSFDEQFF. The CDR3 nucleotides read TGTGCCACCAGCAGATCCCCAGCTAGCGGGAGTTTTGATGAGCAGTTCTTC.

CDR3 sequence: CASSFGLPGLAESYEQYF. CDR3 sequence (DNA): TGTGCCAGCAGTTTCGGCCTACCGGGACTAGCGGAATCCTACGAGCAGTACTTC. The V call is TRBV7-3, the J call TRBJ2-7, with 11 bases identical to TRBD2. From germline, CDR1 is SGHTA and CDR2 FQGTGA. Losses at the gene ends were 6 bases for V and 1 base for J; bases not matched to a gene: 14. CDR3 length: 18 amino acids.

This clonotype has ten or more counts. This chain joins TRBV28 and TRBJ1-1; 7 bases are a match to TRBD1. V trimming: 6 bases; J trimming: 0 bases; junction bases outside the gene matches: 4. Germline V lookup: CDR1 MDHEN, CDR2 SYDVKM. This CDR3 has 14 amino acids. Written as DNA, the CDR3 is TGTGCCAGCAGATCGACAGGGTTGAACACTGAAGCTTTCTTT. Encoded protein: CASRSTGLNTEAFF.

This clonotype was seen at least ten times. V is TRBV30 and J is TRBJ1-4, with 8 bases lining up with TRBD1. V gave up 5 bases and J gave up 6 bases; unmatched junction bases: 8. The germline V gene has CDR1 GTSNPN and CDR2 SVGIG (reference sequence). The CDR3 is 14 residues long. The CDR3 spells CAWHVGQGYEKLFF. The CDR3 DNA sequence: TGTGCCTGGCACGTTGGACAGGGTTATGAAAAACTGTTTTTT.

This clonotype was counted ten times or more. The chain uses TRBV7-9 and TRBJ2-7; the match to TRBD2 covers 10 bases. V dropped 1 base and J dropped 5; count of bases not matched to a gene: 5. CDR1 SEHNR and CDR2 FQNEAQ come from the germline V gene (reference sequence). The CDR3 length is 15 residues. This chain's CDR3 is CASSLGSSGRNEQYF. As DNA, the CDR3 is TGTGCCAGCAGCTTAGGATCTAGCGGGAGAAACGAGCAGTACTTC.

The chain links TRBV5-1 to TRBJ1-2; TRBD1 is a possible D gene (5 bases). The CDR3 extends over 13 amino acids. The germline V and J ends were trimmed by 0 bases and 8 bases, with 11 bases remaining between them. The V gene's germline CDR1 is SGHRS and CDR2 YFSETQ. CDR3 protein: CASSLAGLRGYTF. The CDR3 bases are TGCGCCAGCAGCTTGGCGGGACTCAGGGGCTACACCTTC.

This clonotype has a count of ten or more. The chain combines TRBV2 with TRBJ2-1; TRBD2 agrees at 7 bases. The length of the CDR3 is 15 residues. The V and J ends lost 6 bases and 7 bases, in that order; junction bases with no gene match: 12. CDR1 is SNHLY and CDR2 is FYNNEI in the germline V gene. CDR3 in DNA: TGTGCCAGCAGGACTGGCGGGAGAGACAAGAATGAGCAGTTCTTC. Its protein product is CASRTGGRDKNEQFF.

This clonotype has ten or more counts. V gene TRBV2 combines with J gene TRBJ1-2; 8 nucleotides line up with TRBD1. The J segment lost 6 bases and the V segment lost 0 bases, leaving 6 bases of the junction unmatched. This CDR3 contains 15 residues. Germline V lookup: CDR1 SNHLY, CDR2 FYNNEI. CDR3 sequence (DNA): TGTGCCAGCAGTGAAGCTAGATCAGGGGGCGATGGCTACACCTTC. It encodes CASSEARSGGDGYTF.